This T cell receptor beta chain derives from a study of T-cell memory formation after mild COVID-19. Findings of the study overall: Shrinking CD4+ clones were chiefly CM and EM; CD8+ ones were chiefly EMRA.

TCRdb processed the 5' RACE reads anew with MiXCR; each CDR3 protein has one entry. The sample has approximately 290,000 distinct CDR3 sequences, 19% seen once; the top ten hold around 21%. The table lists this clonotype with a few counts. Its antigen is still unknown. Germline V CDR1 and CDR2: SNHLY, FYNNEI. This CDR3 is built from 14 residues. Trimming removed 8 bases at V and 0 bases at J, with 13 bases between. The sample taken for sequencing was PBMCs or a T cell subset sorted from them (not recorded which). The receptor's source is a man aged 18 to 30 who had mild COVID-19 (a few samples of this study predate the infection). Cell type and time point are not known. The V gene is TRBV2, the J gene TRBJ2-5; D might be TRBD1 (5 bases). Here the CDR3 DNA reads TGTGCCAGCTACACCACAGGACACCAAGAGACCCAGTACTTC. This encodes CASYTTGHQETQYF.